The 5 T cell receptor beta chains in this list originate from one sample, sequenced in a study of cytomegalovirus exposure and HLA in healthy donors (dated by TCRdb to about 2017). Libraries were built with the immunoSEQ multiplex PCR assay. The multiplex PCR relied on a mix of 60 forward primers for TCR Vbeta segments and 13 reverse primers for TCR Jbeta segments. TCRdb provides this immuneACCESS table in a form limited to in-frame rearrangements. Some clones are lacking; in checked studies, under half of them reflect an unresolved V gene, and why the rest are absent is not known. The sample includes roughly 88,000 clones, with approximately 76% observed a single time. In total, the top ten clones hold more than 5% of the sample. Sequencing used PBMCs. The origin of the receptors is a man younger than 45 in good health and CMV-seropositive.

The chain is built from TRBV18 and TRBJ1-2; weak D call: TRBD1 (5 bases). CDR1 is KGHSH and CDR2 is LQKENI in the germline V gene. The CDR3 sequence is 12 residues long. Trimming cost V 2 bases and J 7 bases, with 8 bases left between them. CDR3 in amino acids: CASSPTGGGYTF. In DNA, the CDR3 is TGTGCCAGCTCACCAACGGGGGGTGGCTACACCTTC.

The chain is built from TRBV18 and TRBJ2-1; 10 nucleotides line up with TRBD2. The CDR3 length is 16 residues. The germline V gene has CDR1 KGHSH and CDR2 LQKENI. The V and J ends lost 5 bases and 8 bases, in that order; junction bases with no gene match: 12. The CDR3 coding sequence is TGTGCCAGCTCAACCCCCCTAGCGGGAGCAGGAGATGAGCAGTTCTTC. This gives the protein CASSTPLAGAGDEQFF.

A note on this clone: The same CDR3 can be traced to other DNA sequences in this sample. The chain joins TRBV5-1 to TRBJ1-1; TRBD1 agrees at 9 bases. The CDR3 loop spans 14 amino acids. V shed 2 bases, J shed 2 bases, and the junction held 1 base outside the gene matches. Germline CDR1 reads SGHRS; CDR2 reads YFSETQ. The CDR3 nucleotides are TGCGCCAGCAGCTTACAGGGGGCTAACACTGAAGCTTTCTTT. Its protein product is CASSLQGANTEAFF. The whole variable domain, remainder taken from reference TRBV5-1 and TRBJ1-1, is KAGVTQTPRYLIKTRGQQVTLSCSPISGHRSVSWYQQTPGQGLQFLFEYFSETQRNKGNFPGRFSGRQFSNSRSEMNVSTLELGDSALYLCASSLQGANTEAFFGQGTRLTVV.

This clone has a handful of counts. The chain combines TRBV19 with TRBJ2-7; TRBD2 matches at 8 bases. The CDR3 totals 9 residues. CDR1 is LNHDA and CDR2 is SQIVND in the germline V gene (reference sequence). CDR3 in DNA: TGTGCCAGTACTGAGCGGGAGATGGTC. Translation: CASTEREMV.

This chain uses TRBV20-1 with TRBJ1-2; D not certain. The CDR3 contains 11 residues. Germline values: CDR1 DFQATT, CDR2 SNEGSKA (reference sequence). The V gene lost 1 base and the J gene lost 7 bases, with 7 bases spanning the gap. The CDR3 bases are TGCAGTGCTAGAGTGTACAGTGGCTACACCTTC. Its translation: CSARVYSGYTF.